Listed below are T cell receptor beta chains from one sample, sequenced in a study of response to subunit inactivated influenza vaccine. TCRdb re-derived calls from the RT-PCR reads in MiXCR, one entry per CDR3 protein. The sample yields 700,000 to 800,000 distinct CDR3 sequences, around 20% seen once. The specimen was PBMCs from blood, collected 4 to 6 days after vaccination. The receptors derive from a man over 45 who received an inactivated influenza vaccine. CDR3s include the opening cysteine and the closing phenylalanine or tryptophan. Each record gives: J gene, V gene, clone size, D gene, CDR3 protein, CDR3 DNA. D genes are given only for firm matches. Clone size is given for some rows only: seen once, a few or many times, or a class if the clone is expanded.

>TRBJ2-2|TRBV7-9|NA|TRBD1
CATNRDRNGELFF
TGTGCCACCAACCGGGACAGAAACGGGGAGCTGTTTTTT
>TRBJ1-3|TRBV4-3|few|NA
CASSSSTGSSGNTIYF
TGCGCCAGCAGTTCGTCAACAGGGTCCTCTGGAAACACCATATATTTT
>TRBJ1-1|TRBV5-5|many|NA
CASSLSGANTEAFF
TGTGCCAGCAGCTTGTCAGGGGCGAACACTGAAGCTTTCTTT
>TRBJ2-5|TRBV28|few|NA
CASSFRLRRALGTQYF
TGTGCCAGCAGTTTCCGATTGCGCAGGGCACTTGGGACCCAGTACTTC
>TRBJ2-1|TRBV4-3|NA|TRBD1
CASSQGIPGGSYNEQFF
TGCGCCAGCAGCCAAGGTATCCCAGGGGGCTCCTACAATGAGCAGTTCTTC
>TRBJ2-1|TRBV7-6|few|TRBD2
CASSLAGGGGKNEQFF
TGTGCCAGCAGCTTAGCGGGGGGGGGAGGAAAAAATGAGCAGTTCTTC
>TRBJ1-5|TRBV7-4|few|NA
CASRKSLASPQHF
TGTGCCAGCAGAAAGTCCCTGGCTTCGCCCCAGCATTTT
>TRBJ1-2|TRBV6-5|many|TRBD1
CASSYDRARGYTF
TGTGCCAGCAGCTACGACAGGGCTCGCGGCTACACCTTC
>TRBJ1-2|TRBV24-1|NA|NA
CATSGESQTSAYGYTF
TGTGCCACCAGTGGTGAGTCGCAGACAAGCGCCTATGGCTACACCTTC
>TRBJ1-2|TRBV29-1|few|NA
CSVDTFGYGYTF
TGCAGCGTTGACACGTTTGGGTATGGCTACACCTTC
>TRBJ2-3|TRBV7-2|NA|NA
CASSADNLVQGTDTQYF
TGTGCCAGCAGCGCCGACAATTTGGTACAAGGCACAGATACGCAGTATTTT